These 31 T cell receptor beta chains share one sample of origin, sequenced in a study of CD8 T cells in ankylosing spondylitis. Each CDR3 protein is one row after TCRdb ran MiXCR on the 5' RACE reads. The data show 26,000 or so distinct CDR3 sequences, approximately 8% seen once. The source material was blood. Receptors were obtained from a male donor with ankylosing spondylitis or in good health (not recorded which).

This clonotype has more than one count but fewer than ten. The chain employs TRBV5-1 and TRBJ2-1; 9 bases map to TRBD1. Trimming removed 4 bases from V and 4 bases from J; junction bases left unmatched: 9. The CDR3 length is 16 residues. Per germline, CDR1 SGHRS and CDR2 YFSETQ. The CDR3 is CASSPSGTGIYNEQFF. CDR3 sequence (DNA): TGCGCCAGCAGCCCGTCCGGGACAGGGATATACAATGAGCAGTTCTTC.

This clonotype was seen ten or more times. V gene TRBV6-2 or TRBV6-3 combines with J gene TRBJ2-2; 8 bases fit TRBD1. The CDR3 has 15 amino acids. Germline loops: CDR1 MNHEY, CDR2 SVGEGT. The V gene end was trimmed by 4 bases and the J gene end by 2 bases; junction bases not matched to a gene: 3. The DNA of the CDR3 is TGTGCCAGCAGTTGGGGACAGGAAAACACCGGGGAGCTGTTTTTT. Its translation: CASSWGQENTGELFF.

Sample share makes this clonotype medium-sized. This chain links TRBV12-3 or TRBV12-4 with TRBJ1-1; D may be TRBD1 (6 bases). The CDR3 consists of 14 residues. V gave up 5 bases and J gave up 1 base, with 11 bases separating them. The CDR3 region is CASSPGGQNTEAFF. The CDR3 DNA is TGTGCCAGCAGTCCCGGGGGCCAGAACACTGAAGCTTTCTTT.

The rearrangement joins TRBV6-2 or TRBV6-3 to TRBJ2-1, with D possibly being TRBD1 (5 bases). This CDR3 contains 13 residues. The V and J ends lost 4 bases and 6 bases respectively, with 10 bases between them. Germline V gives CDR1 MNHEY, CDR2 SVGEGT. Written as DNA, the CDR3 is TGTGCCAGCAGTTTTAGGGGCCGCAATGAGCAGTTCTTC. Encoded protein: CASSFRGRNEQFF.

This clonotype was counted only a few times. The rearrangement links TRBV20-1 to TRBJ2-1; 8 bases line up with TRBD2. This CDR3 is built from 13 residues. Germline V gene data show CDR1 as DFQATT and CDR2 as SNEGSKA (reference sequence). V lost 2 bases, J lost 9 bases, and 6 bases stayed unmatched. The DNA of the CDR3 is TGCAGTGCTAGACCGGGAGGGGTCGGTGAGCAGTTCTTC. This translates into CSARPGGVGEQFF.

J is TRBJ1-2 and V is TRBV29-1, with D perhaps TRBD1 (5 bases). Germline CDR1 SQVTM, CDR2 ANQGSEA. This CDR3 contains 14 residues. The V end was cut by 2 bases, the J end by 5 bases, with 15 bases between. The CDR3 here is CSVERDPRGYGYTF. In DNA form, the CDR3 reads TGCAGCGTTGAAAGGGACCCCCGGGGTTATGGCTACACCTTC.

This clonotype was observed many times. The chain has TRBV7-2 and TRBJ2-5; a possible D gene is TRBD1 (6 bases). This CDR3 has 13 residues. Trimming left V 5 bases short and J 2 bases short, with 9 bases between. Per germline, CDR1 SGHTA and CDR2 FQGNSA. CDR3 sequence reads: CASSQGQQETQYF. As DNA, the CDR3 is TGTGCCAGCAGCCAAGGACAGCAAGAGACCCAGTACTTC.

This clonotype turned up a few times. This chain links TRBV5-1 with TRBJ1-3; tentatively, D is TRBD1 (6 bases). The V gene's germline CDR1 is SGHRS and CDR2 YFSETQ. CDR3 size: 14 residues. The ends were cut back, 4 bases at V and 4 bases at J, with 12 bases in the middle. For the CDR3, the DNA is TGCGCCAGCAGCACCGACAGGATGGGAAACACCATATATTTT. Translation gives CASSTDRMGNTIYF.

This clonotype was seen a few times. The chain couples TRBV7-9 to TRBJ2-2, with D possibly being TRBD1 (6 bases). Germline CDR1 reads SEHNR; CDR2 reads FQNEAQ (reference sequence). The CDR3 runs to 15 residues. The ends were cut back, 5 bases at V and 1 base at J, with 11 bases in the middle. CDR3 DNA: TGTGCCAGCAGCCCAACAGGGAGGAACACCGGGGAGCTGTTTTTT. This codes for CASSPTGRNTGELFF.

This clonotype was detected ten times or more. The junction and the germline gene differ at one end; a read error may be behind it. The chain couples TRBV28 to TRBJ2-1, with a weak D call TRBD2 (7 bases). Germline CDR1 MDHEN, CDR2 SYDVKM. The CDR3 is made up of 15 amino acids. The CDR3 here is CASSLGGASHNEQFF. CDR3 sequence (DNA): TGTGCCAGCAGTTTAGGGGGGGCCTCCCACAATGAGCAGTTCTTC.

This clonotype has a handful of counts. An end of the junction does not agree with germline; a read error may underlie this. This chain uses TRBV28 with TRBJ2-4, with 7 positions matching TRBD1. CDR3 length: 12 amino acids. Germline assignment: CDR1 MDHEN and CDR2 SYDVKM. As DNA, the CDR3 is TGTGCCAGCAGTGACAGGGCAGGGGTTTTGCACTTC. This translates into CASSDRAGVLHF.

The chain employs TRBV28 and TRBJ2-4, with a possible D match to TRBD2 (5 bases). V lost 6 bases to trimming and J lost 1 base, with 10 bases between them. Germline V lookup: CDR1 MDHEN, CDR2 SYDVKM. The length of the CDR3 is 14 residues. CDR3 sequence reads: CASRPTGAKNIQYF. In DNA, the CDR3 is TGTGCCAGCAGACCCACGGGGGCCAAAAACATTCAGTACTTC.

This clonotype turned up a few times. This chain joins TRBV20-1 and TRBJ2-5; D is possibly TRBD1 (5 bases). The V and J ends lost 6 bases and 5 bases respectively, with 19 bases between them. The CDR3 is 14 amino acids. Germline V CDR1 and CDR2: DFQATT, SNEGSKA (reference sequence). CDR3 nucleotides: TGCAGTGCCATCCAAGGGGCGGCCGAGGAGACCCAGTACTTC. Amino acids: CSAIQGAAEETQYF.

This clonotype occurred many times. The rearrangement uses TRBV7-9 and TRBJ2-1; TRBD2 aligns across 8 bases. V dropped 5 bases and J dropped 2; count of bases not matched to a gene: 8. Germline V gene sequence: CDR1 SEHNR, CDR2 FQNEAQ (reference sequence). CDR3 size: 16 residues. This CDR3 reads CASSPGVAGTYNEQFF. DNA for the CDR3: TGTGCCAGCAGCCCCGGGGTAGCGGGAACCTACAATGAGCAGTTCTTC.

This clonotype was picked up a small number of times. Here the CDR3 DNA reads TGTGCCAGCGAGGACAACTTGAACACTGAAGCTTTCTTT. Translated, it gives CASEDNLNTEAFF. The rearrangement links TRBV12-3 or TRBV12-4 to TRBJ1-1; perhaps TRBD1 as D (5 bases). The length of the CDR3 is 13 residues. Deletions cut 8 bases from V and 0 bases from J, with 10 bases between.

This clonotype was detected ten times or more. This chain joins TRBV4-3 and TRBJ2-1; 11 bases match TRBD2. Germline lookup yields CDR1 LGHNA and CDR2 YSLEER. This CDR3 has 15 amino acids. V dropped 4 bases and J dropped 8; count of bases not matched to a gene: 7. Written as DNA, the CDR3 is TGCGCCAGCAGCCTGGACGGACTAGCGGGCGATGAGCAGTTCTTC. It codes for CASSLDGLAGDEQFF.

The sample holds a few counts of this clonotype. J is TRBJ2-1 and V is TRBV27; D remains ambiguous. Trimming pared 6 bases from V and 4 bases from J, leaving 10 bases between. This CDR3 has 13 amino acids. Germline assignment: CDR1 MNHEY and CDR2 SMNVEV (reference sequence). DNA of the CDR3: TGTGCCAGCAGCACTGACCATTACAATGAGCAGTTCTTC. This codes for CASSTDHYNEQFF.

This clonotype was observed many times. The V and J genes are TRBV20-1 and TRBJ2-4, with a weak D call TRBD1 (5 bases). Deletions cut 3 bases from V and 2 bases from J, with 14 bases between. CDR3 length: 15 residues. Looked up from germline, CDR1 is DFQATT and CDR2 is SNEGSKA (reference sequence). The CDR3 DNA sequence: TGCAGTGCTAGTCCGACGACAGACACCAAAAACATTCAGTACTTC. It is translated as CSASPTTDTKNIQYF.

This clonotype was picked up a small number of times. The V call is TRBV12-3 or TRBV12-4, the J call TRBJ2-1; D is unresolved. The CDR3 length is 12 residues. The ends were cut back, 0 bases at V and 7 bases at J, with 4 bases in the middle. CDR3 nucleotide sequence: TGTGCCAGCAGTTTAGCGCGTAATGAGCAGTTCTTC. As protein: CASSLARNEQFF.

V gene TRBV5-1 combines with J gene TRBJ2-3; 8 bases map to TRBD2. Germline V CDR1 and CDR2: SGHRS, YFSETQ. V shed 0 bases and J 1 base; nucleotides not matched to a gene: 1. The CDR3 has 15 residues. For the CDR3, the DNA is TGCGCCAGCAGCTTGGAGACTAGCGGCACAGATACGCAGTATTTT. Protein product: CASSLETSGTDTQYF. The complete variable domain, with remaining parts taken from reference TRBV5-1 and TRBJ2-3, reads KAGVTQTPRYLIKTRGQQVTLSCSPISGHRSVSWYQQTPGQGLQFLFEYFSETQRNKGNFPGRFSGRQFSNSRSEMNVSTLELGDSALYLCASSLETSGTDTQYFGPGTRLTVL.

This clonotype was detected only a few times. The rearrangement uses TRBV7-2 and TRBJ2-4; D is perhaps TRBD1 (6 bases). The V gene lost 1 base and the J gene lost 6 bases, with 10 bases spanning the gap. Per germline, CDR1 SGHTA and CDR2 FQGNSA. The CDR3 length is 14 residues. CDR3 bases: TGTGCCAGCAGCTTAGGGCGGACAGTAAACATTCAGTACTTC. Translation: CASSLGRTVNIQYF.

The CDR3 loop is CASSTTVTYEQYF. For the CDR3, the DNA is TGTGCCAGCAGTACGACGGTGACCTACGAGCAGTACTTC. The chain carries TRBV5-6 and TRBJ2-7; D gene unclear. There are 13 residues in the CDR3. Germline assignment: CDR1 SGHDT and CDR2 YYEEEE. V shed 5 bases and J shed 2 bases, with 11 bases lying between them.

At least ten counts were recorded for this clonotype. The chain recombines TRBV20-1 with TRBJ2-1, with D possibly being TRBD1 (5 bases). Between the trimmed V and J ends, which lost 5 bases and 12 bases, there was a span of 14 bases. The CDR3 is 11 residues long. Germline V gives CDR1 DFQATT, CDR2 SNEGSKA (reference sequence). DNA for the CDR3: TGCAGTGCTTCGAACTGGGGCGGGCAGTTCTTC. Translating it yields CSASNWGGQFF.

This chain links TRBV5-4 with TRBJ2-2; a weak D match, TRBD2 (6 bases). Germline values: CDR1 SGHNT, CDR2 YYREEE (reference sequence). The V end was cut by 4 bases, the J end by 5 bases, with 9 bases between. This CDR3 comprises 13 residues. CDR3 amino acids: CASSTGGTGELFF. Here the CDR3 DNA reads TGTGCCAGCAGCACCGGGGGAACCGGGGAGCTGTTTTTT. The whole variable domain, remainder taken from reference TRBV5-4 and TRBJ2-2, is ETGVTQSPTHLIKTRGQQVTLRCSSQSGHNTVSWYQQALGQGPQFIFQYYREEENGRGNFPPRFSGLQFPNYSSELNVNALELDDSALYLCASSTGGTGELFFGEGSRLTVL.

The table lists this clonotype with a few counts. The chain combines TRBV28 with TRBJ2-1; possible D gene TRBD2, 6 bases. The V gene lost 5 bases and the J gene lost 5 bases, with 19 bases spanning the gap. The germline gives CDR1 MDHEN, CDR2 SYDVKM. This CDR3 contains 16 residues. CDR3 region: CASSPPFEGLNNEQFF. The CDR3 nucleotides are TGTGCCAGCAGTCCCCCTTTTGAGGGACTGAACAATGAGCAGTTCTTC.

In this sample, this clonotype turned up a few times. This chain's CDR3 is CASSEARRRSYEQYV. Written as DNA, the CDR3 is TGTGCCAGCAGTGAAGCGAGGCGGAGGTCCTACGAGCAGTACGTC. This chain joins TRBV6-1 and TRBJ2-7, with D perhaps TRBD2 (5 bases). Per germline, CDR1 MNHNS and CDR2 SASEGT. CDR3 size: 15 residues. V was pared by 0 bases and J by 1 base, with 10 bases between.

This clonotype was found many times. The CDR3 protein is CASSSPYRIAGDTDTQYF. DNA for the CDR3: TGTGCCAGCAGTTCGCCATACCGAATAGCGGGAGATACAGATACGCAGTATTTT. The chain employs TRBV28 and TRBJ2-3; 9 bases fit TRBD2. With V trimmed by 4 bases and J by 3 bases, 14 bases remained unmatched. CDR3 length equals 18 residues. Per germline, CDR1 MDHEN and CDR2 SYDVKM.

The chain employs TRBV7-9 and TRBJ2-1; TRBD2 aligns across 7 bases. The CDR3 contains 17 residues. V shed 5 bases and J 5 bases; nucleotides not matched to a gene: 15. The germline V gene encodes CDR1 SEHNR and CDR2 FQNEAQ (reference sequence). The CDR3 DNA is TGTGCCAGCAGCCCTGGGAGGGGCCACCCGAGAAACAATGAGCAGTTCTTC. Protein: CASSPGRGHPRNNEQFF.

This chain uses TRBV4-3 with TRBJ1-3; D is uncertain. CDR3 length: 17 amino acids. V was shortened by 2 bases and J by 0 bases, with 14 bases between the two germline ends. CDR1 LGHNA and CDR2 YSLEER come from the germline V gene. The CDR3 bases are TGCGCCAGCAGCCAACAACAGACCGGGTTCTCTGGAAACACCATATATTTT. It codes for CASSQQQTGFSGNTIYF.

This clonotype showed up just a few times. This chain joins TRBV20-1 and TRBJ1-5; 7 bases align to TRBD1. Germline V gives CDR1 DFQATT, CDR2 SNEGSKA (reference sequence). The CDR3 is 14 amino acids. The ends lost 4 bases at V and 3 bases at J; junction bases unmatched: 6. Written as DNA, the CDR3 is TGCAGTGCTACGAAGGGACAGCCCAATCAGCCCCAGCATTTT. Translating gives CSATKGQPNQPQHF.

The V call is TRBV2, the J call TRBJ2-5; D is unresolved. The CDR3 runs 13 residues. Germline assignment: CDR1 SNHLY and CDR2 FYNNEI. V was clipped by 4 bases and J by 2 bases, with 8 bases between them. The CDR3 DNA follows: TGTGCCAGCAGTGCCAGAAAACAAGAGACCCAGTACTTC. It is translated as CASSARKQETQYF. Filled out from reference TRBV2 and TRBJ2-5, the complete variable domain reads EPEVTQTPSHQVTQMGQEVILRCVPISNHLYFYWYRQILGQKVEFLVSFYNNEISEKSEIFDDQFSVERPDGSNFTLKIRSTKLEDSAMYFCASSARKQETQYFGPGTRLLVL.